Listed below are T cell receptor beta chains from one sample, sequenced in a study of beta chain features in type 1 diabetes. Data came from immunoSEQ multiplex PCR; TCRdb stores just in-frame clones and leaves some out. The table lists 350,000 to 450,000 clones, over 10% of them singletons. The sequencing input was naive CD4+ T cells from blood. Source of these receptors: a woman aged 18-35 years with type 1 diabetes. The CDR3 runs from the conserved cysteine through the conserved F or W. Fields, in order: V gene, J gene, clone size, CDR3 protein. For some rows the clone size is stated as once, few or many, or as a class when expanded; others skip it.

TRBV18	TRBJ1-2	-	CASSPRSEGEGGYTF
TRBV15	TRBJ2-4	-	CATSRDQASKNIQYF
TRBV30	TRBJ2-7	-	CAWSADKVSGAPYEQYF
TRBV27	TRBJ1-5	-	CASNPRYTGIQPQHF
TRBV4-1	TRBJ2-2	-	CASSQVMAGLQVTGELFF
TRBV27	TRBJ1-5	-	CASSLVEGQPQHF
TRBV6-5	TRBJ2-3	few	CASGTSGRAGDTQYF
TRBV14	TRBJ2-2	few	CASSGSSGRKIGELFF
TRBV4-1	TRBJ2-3	few	CASSRSSGSTDTQYF
TRBV5-4	TRBJ2-5	-	CASSLGGVSKTQYF
TRBV18	TRBJ1-2	few	CASSPTEENYGYTF
TRBV7-2	TRBJ1-5	few	CASSSTGVGNQPQHF
TRBV6-5	TRBJ2-5	-	CASRPWTQAETQYF
TRBV7-2	TRBJ1-1	few	CASSWAVNTEAFF
TRBV7-7	TRBJ2-3	-	CASSLGSGGTDTQYF
TRBV28	TRBJ2-4	-	CASSLQGAKNIQYF
TRBV19	TRBJ1-2	-	CASSATGTGNYGYTF
TRBV29-1	TRBJ1-3	-	CSVRSPGNTIYF
TRBV25-1	TRBJ2-7	-	CASSEPGQGIYEQYF
TRBV18	TRBJ1-5	-	CASSPPDTNSNQPQHF
TRBV18	TRBJ2-7	-	CASSPRDRGYEQYF
TRBV5-1	TRBJ2-5	few	CASSSWTSGDKETQYF
TRBV9	TRBJ2-2	-	CASNPTGGKGIGELFF
TRBV28	TRBJ2-7	few	CASEPPGTGAYEQYF
TRBV19	TRBJ2-3	few	CASHPGTSGHTDTQYF
TRBV9	TRBJ2-7	few	CASSVGEGEYEQYF
TRBV28	TRBJ2-5	-	CATLRESQETQYF
TRBV6-5	TRBJ2-7	-	CASSYSDSSLDEQYF
TRBV19	TRBJ1-1	-	CASSNRGIRDTEAFF
TRBV5-1	TRBJ2-2	-	CASSLEEGAGHNTGELFF
TRBV7-2	TRBJ2-3	few	CASSPRGLADTQYF
TRBV14	TRBJ1-2	-	CASSQVNEESYGYTF
TRBV28	TRBJ2-1	few	CASSLDRGIEQFF
TRBV27	TRBJ1-1	-	CASSADRGAEAFF
TRBV28	TRBJ2-7	few	CASSLQTYEQYF
TRBV11-2	TRBJ2-3	-	CASSLAQSTDTQYF
TRBV5-1	TRBJ2-7	-	CASQAGTESYEQYF
TRBV6-5	TRBJ2-2	-	CASSYAGSGELFF
TRBV7-2	TRBJ2-2	few	CASSFNANTGELFF
TRBV5-1	TRBJ2-7	few	CASSQTSGTAYEQYF
TRBV4-3	TRBJ2-5	-	CASSQDVSGLAGFFQETQYF
TRBV9	TRBJ2-1	-	CASSPEGSGSGYNEQFF
TRBV29-1	TRBJ2-3	few	CSVEDSRNSTDTQYF
TRBV4-1	TRBJ2-1	few	CASSQAGLSYNEQFF
TRBV9	TRBJ2-7	-	CASSVGVLAGGGSYEQYF
TRBV5-1	TRBJ2-3	-	CASSSGTSTDTQYF
TRBV7-8	TRBJ1-1	-	CASGQGTGTEAFF
TRBV2	TRBJ1-4	few	CASSAEGTPNEKLFF
TRBV29-1	TRBJ2-5	-	CSVVGTGAKMETQYF
TRBV27	TRBJ2-7	-	CASSRGTGPYEQYF
TRBV25-1	TRBJ1-6	-	CASSVRTGNSPLHF
TRBV29-1	TRBJ2-1	-	CSAGGGRGNEQFF
TRBV19	TRBJ2-6	-	CASTATYNSGANVLTF
TRBV10-3	TRBJ2-1	few	CAISDLGRNEQFF
TRBV28	TRBJ2-1	few	CASRHRGRAGGAWGEQFF
TRBV7-9	TRBJ1-6	few	CASSLDQGGSSPLHF
TRBV19	TRBJ2-5	-	CASSTPGGTLFQETQYF
TRBV29-1	TRBJ1-1	-	CSVGRLREAFF
TRBV5-5	TRBJ2-7	-	CASGGESGVTYEQYF